This paragraph reports one T cell receptor (beta chain). The antigen it recognizes is unknown. Within one base of it there is no much larger clone, and no base qualities were kept. Inclusion was restricted to participants for whom at least one PBMC sample before ART initiation and at least two post-ART samples were available. Every participant with HIV received treatment in the United States of America. Before DNA extraction, cryopreserved samples of 1-10 million PBMC were thawed and washed. At the time of the earliest PBMC sample, participants with HIV were aged between about 20 and 54 years. Per participant, PBMC samples came from 1-4 timepoints prior to ART initiation and 2-8 timepoints following ART initiation, for a median of 7 samples. Serial HIV viral load, CD4+ T-cell count, ART history and demographic data were obtained for every participant. Genomic DNA was extracted from unsorted PBMC with a Qiagen kit on a QIAcube, with processing performed in batches of 12 samples.

The record originates from a study of long-term antiretroviral therapy in people with HIV (dated by TCRdb to 2022 to 2024). For the study in its entirety: Collection of the earliest samples took place about a decade ahead of the 2015 WHO recommendation for immediate ART, at a time when ART was typically delayed until CD4 counts fell. This retrospective serial study examined whether starting ART and sustained HIV suppression were associated with changes in the composition and diversity of the TRB repertoire in peripheral blood. A total of over 150 cryopreserved PBMC samples came from a few dozen adults with confirmed HIV infection and were collected serially over a mean of roughly 6 years (range 1-12). About 35% of the 30 participants with HIV were female. No cross-contamination during QIAcube processing was shown when test extractions of a monoclonal T-cell line were performed alongside about 30 polyclonal samples.

The immunoSEQ hsTCRB v3.0 assay was used at survey level resolution to sequence the TRB variable region. The targeted TRB sequencing depth was roughly 40,000-55,000 T-cell genomes per sample. An Illumina MiSeq with a v3 150-cycle kit was used to sequence the pooled TRB libraries. On the authors' methods: Repertoire analysis was run in R within a reproducible Nextflow workflow that covered QC, data transformation and analysis. LymphoSeq2, an R package for exploring AIRR-Seq data, was used to implement the custom analyses. A handful of samples that yielded fewer than 5000 total TRB sequences were excluded, so that approximately 170 HIV repertoires were analyzed. Among the roughly 190 retained HIV repertoires, around 60 were collected before ART initiation and 129 were collected after ART initiation. Repertoires were downsampled to 5000 TRB nucleotide sequences, and summary statistics were averaged over 100 downsampling iterations. Only TRB sequences with CDR3 regions of at least seven amino acids were retained for analysis. A Shannon entropy-derived clonality score and the Gini coefficient were used to measure diversity. In repertoire networks, the top 5000 CDR3 amino acid sequences were linked whenever an edit distance of one separated two sequences. Antigen specificity groups and MHC restriction were predicted for TRB CDR3 amino acid sequences with GLIPH2. Known CMV, EBV, HIV or tissue antigen associations were flagged by matching CDR3 amino acid sequences against VDJdb and McPAS-TCR. Pre-ART, post-ART and control groups were compared with Wilcoxon signed-rank tests and Holm-Bonferroni correction. TCRdb took this table from immuneACCESS and kept in-frame rearrangements with V and J called. Such tables lack part of the clones; where checked against another copy, unresolved V genes explain under half of the gap, and the rest is unexplained. The V and J calls and clone size come from that table; D and trimming were worked out from the DNA. The sample profile shows over 25,000 clones; approximately 80% of them were found once. The ten largest make up around 8.2% of the sample.

Sequences SGHDT (CDR1) and YYEEEE (CDR2) are obtained from the germline V gene. V sheds 2 bases and J sheds 10 bases, leaving 10 bases between their ends. The CDR3, cysteine through phenylalanine, is 13 amino acids long. The entry retains the CDR3 DNA only, 39 bases that are in frame from base 1. On the study overall, not on this receptor specifically: Unsorted PBMC were profiled instead of sorted CD4+ and CD8+ T cells because pre-ART samples had limited cell numbers. Inferences about post-ART repertoire changes were limited because no data were available on ART adherence, viral resistance or therapy changes. Expanded TRB clones identified before ART initiation dominated the repertoire at all time points, although this dominance fluctuated and declined in many PLHIV after ART. HIV repertoires had narrower CDR3 length ranges than controls, and the network structure suggested an antigen-experienced repertoire that shifted only slightly toward naive after ART. The samples span the years 2004 to 2017, and the ART regimens used may be less effective than current regimens. Because PBMC availability was limited, only the TCR beta chain was sequenced, with no alpha chain pairing. Starting ART was linked to a significant rise in TRB diversity, yet even with long-term ART the diversity remained significantly lower than in transplant donor controls.

The rearranged segments are TRBV5-6 and TRBJ1-6; no confident D gene assignment can be made. The material sequenced was unsorted PBMCs, taken 3 years after starting antiretroviral therapy. The TCR originated in a man aged 35-49 years with HIV. The DNA reads as follows: TGTGCCAGCAGCTTCCCAAACGGCTCACCCCTCCACTTT. It translates to CASSFPNGSPLHF.